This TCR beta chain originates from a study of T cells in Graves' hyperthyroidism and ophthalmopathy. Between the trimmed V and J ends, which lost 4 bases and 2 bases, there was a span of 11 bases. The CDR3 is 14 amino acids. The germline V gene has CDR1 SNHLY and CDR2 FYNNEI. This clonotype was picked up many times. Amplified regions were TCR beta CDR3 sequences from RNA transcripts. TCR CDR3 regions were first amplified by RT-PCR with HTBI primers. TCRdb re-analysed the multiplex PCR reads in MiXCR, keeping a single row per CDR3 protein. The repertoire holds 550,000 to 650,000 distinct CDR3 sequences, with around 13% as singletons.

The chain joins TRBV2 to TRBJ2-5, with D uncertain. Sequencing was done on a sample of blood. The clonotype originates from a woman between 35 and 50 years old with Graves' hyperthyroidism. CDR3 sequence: CASSGGKVQETQYF. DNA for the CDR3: TGTGCCAGCAGTGGCGGTAAAGTTCAAGAGACCCAGTACTTC.